What follows are 26 T cell receptor beta chains derived from one specimen sequenced in a study of blood T cell repertoires in COVID-19. Produced via immunoSEQ multiplex PCR; TCRdb's table is partial and in-frame only. The sample contains roughly 70,000 clones, just over 90% of which appear only once. Sequenced: peripheral blood. The source is a man aged 45-60 years with COVID-19, enrolled during active disease.

This clone has a handful of counts. This chain connects TRBV19 to TRBJ2-1; D gene uncertain. The CDR3 is made up of 13 amino acids. The germline gives CDR1 LNHDA, CDR2 SQIVND (reference sequence). V was pared by 4 bases and J by 3 bases, with 7 bases between. CDR3 amino acids: CASSNNHYNEQFF. The CDR3 region has the DNA TGTGCCAGTAGTAACAACCACTACAATGAGCAGTTCTTC.

V and J are TRBV19 and TRBJ1-1, with TRBD1 identical over 7 bases. This CDR3 is 18 amino acids long. Unmatched junction bases numbered 15, after V lost 1 base and J lost 4 bases. From germline, CDR1 is LNHDA and CDR2 SQIVND (reference sequence). The CDR3 nucleotides are TGTGCCAGTAGTATAGTAAAGGGGGCCCGGATTTGGAGCACTGAAGCTTTCTTT. Its protein is CASSIVKGARIWSTEAFF.

The chain joins TRBV10-3 to TRBJ1-5; unclear D gene. V lost 2 bases and J 0 bases, leaving 8 bases between the germline ends. The germline CDR1 and CDR2 sequences are ENHRY and SYGVKD. The CDR3 consists of 15 residues. The CDR3 coding sequence is TGTGCCATCAGTGAGACCGGTGATAGCAATCAGCCCCAGCATTTT. As protein: CAISETGDSNQPQHF.

The CDR3 nucleotides are TGCGCCAGCAGCCAGGCCCGGGACAGGGATATCGGCACCGGGGAGCTGTTTTTT. This encodes CASSQARDRDIGTGELFF. The chain recombines TRBV4-1 with TRBJ2-2, with TRBD1 identical over 9 bases. The J segment lost 4 bases and the V segment lost 3 bases, leaving 12 bases of the junction unmatched. Germline V gives CDR1 MGHRA, CDR2 YSYEKL. This CDR3 has 18 residues.

The chain carries TRBV28 and TRBJ1-2, with D maybe TRBD1 (6 bases). V was shortened by 5 bases and J by 2 bases, with 12 bases between the two germline ends. From germline, CDR1 is MDHEN and CDR2 SYDVKM. This CDR3 has 14 amino acids. The CDR3 is CASSQSDRNYGYTF. In DNA form, the CDR3 reads TGTGCCAGCAGTCAGTCGGACAGAAACTATGGCTACACCTTC.

Note on this clone: This specimen includes other DNA sequences encoding the same CDR3. V gene TRBV5-1 combines with J gene TRBJ2-5; D gene ambiguous. The CDR3 contains 11 residues. Germline values: CDR1 SGHRS, CDR2 YFSETQ. The ends were cut back, 1 base at V and 5 bases at J, with 3 bases in the middle. The CDR3 coding sequence is TGCGCCAGCAGCTTGCGGGAGACCCAGTACTTC. Protein: CASSLRETQYF. Based on the CDR3 plus reference TRBV5-1 and TRBJ2-5, the full variable domain is KAGVTQTPRYLIKTRGQQVTLSCSPISGHRSVSWYQQTPGQGLQFLFEYFSETQRNKGNFPGRFSGRQFSNSRSEMNVSTLELGDSALYLCASSLRETQYFGPGTRLLVL.

The chain uses TRBV7-2 and TRBJ2-1; D is perhaps TRBD2 (5 bases). V was clipped by 5 bases and J by 1 base, with 9 bases between them. The CDR3 is 14 amino acids. Germline V gene data show CDR1 as SGHTA and CDR2 as FQGNSA. CDR3 DNA: TGTGCCAGCAGCCCCGGGAATTCCTACAATGAGCAGTTCTTC. Translating gives CASSPGNSYNEQFF.

The CDR3 sequence is CASSKGQGMNEQFF. CDR3 in DNA: TGCGCCAGCAGCAAGGGACAGGGGATGAATGAGCAGTTCTTC. The chain uses TRBV5-1 and TRBJ2-1; 10 bases are shared with TRBD1. From germline, CDR1 is SGHRS and CDR2 YFSETQ. This CDR3 is 14 amino acids long. Trimming took 4 bases from V and 7 from J; bases not matched to a gene: 5.

The V gene is TRBV11-2, the J gene TRBJ2-7; 9 nucleotides line up with TRBD1. Looked up from germline, CDR1 is SGHAT and CDR2 is FQNNGV. Losses at the gene ends were 3 bases for V and 4 bases for J; bases not matched to a gene: 4. CDR3 length equals 14 residues. The CDR3 spells CASSFNRGLYEQYV. The CDR3 DNA sequence: TGTGCCAGCAGCTTTAACAGGGGGCTTTACGAGCAGTACGTC.

The CDR3 sequence: CASSFEAPYEQYF. CDR3 in DNA: TGCGCCAGCAGCTTTGAGGCCCCCTACGAGCAGTACTTC. This chain links TRBV5-1 with TRBJ2-7; D is ambiguous. Trimming shortened V by 2 bases and J by 2 bases, and 8 bases separated the two germline ends. This CDR3 is 13 amino acids long. Germline CDR1 SGHRS, CDR2 YFSETQ. The full variable domain, completed using reference TRBV5-1 and TRBJ2-7, is KAGVTQTPRYLIKTRGQQVTLSCSPISGHRSVSWYQQTPGQGLQFLFEYFSETQRNKGNFPGRFSGRQFSNSRSEMNVSTLELGDSALYLCASSFEAPYEQYFGPGTRLTVT.

The CDR3 nucleotides read TGCGCCAGCAGCTTGGGCGGGGGGGTCATGAACACTGAAGCTTTCTTT. As protein: CASSLGGGVMNTEAFF. The chain carries TRBV5-1 and TRBJ1-1, with D perhaps TRBD1 (5 bases). V shed 0 bases and J shed 0 bases, with 12 bases lying between them. Germline assignment: CDR1 SGHRS and CDR2 YFSETQ. The CDR3 consists of 16 residues.

The V and J genes are TRBV7-9 and TRBJ1-1; 7 nucleotides agree with TRBD1. The germline gives CDR1 SEHNR, CDR2 FQNEAQ (reference sequence). The CDR3 runs to 14 residues. V gave up 3 bases and J gave up 4 bases; unmatched junction bases: 5. The CDR3 sequence is CASSLRDSITEAFF. CDR3 DNA: TGTGCCAGCAGCTTGAGGGACAGTATCACTGAAGCTTTCTTT.

CDR3 protein: CASIPGAYNVYPGELFF. As DNA, the CDR3 is TGTGCCAGCATCCCGGGGGCCTATAACGTCTACCCCGGGGAGCTGTTTTTT. This chain joins TRBV6-2 or TRBV6-3 and TRBJ2-2; tentatively, D is TRBD1 or TRBD2 (6 bases each). This CDR3 contains 17 residues. Germline CDR1 is MNHEY and CDR2 is SVGEGT. Trimming removed 7 bases from V and 6 bases from J, with 24 bases in between.

The chain has TRBV20-1 and TRBJ1-5; no clear D gene. Trimming took off 6 bases at V and 3 bases at J, with 3 bases between the two ends. The CDR3 has 10 residues. CDR1 is DFQATT, CDR2 SNEGSKA, per germline (reference sequence). As DNA, the CDR3 is TGCAGTGCCCTCAATCAGCCCCAGCATTTT. Its translation is CSALNQPQHF.

The genes are TRBV6-5 and TRBJ1-2, with D unclear. Germline V lookup: CDR1 MNHEY, CDR2 SVGAGI. Trimming cost V 0 bases and J 1 base, with 6 bases left between them. The CDR3 consists of 14 residues. The chain's CDR3 is CASSYSSFNYGYTF. CDR3 DNA sequence: TGTGCCAGCAGTTACTCCAGTTTTAACTATGGCTACACCTTC.

The rearrangement links TRBV2 to TRBJ1-3, with 8 bases lining up with TRBD1. In germline, CDR1 is SNHLY, CDR2 FYNNEI. V lost 7 bases, J lost 2 bases, and 1 base stayed unmatched. The CDR3 covers 13 residues. CDR3 loop: CASTGQAGNTIYF. CDR3 nucleotides: TGTGCCAGCACGGGACAGGCTGGAAACACCATATATTTT.

Turning to this clone: This specimen includes other DNA sequences encoding the same CDR3. This sequence joins TRBV9 and TRBJ2-2, with D perhaps TRBD2 (6 bases). With 2 bases removed from V and 5 bases from J, the gap between germline ends came to 10 bases. The CDR3 sequence is 14 residues long. Germline CDR1 and CDR2: SGDLS and YYNGEE. Here the CDR3 DNA reads TGTGCCAGCAGCGTTGGCGGAGGGACCGGGGAGCTGTTTTTT. Protein sequence: CASSVGGGTGELFF.

The chain uses TRBV27 and TRBJ2-1; 13 bases align to TRBD2. V shed 2 bases, J shed 12 bases, and the junction held 7 bases outside the gene matches. This CDR3 is built from 15 residues. Per the germline V gene, CDR1 is MNHEY and CDR2 is SMNVEV (reference sequence). The DNA of the CDR3 is TGTGCCAGCAGTTTAACAGTACTAGCGGGAGGGAGGCAGTTCTTC. Translating it yields CASSLTVLAGGRQFF.

This chain's CDR3 is CASSPPGTLNTEAFF. CDR3 in DNA: TGTGCCAGCAGCCCCCCCGGGACATTGAACACTGAAGCTTTCTTT. V usage is TRBV3-1 (or the pseudogene TRBV3-2) and J usage is TRBJ1-1; D perhaps matches TRBD1 (6 bases). Looked up from germline, CDR1 is LGHDT and CDR2 is YNNKEL (reference sequence). The CDR3 consists of 15 residues. The V and J ends lost 4 bases and 0 bases respectively, with 12 bases between them.

The count of this clone is one. The genes are TRBV6-6 and TRBJ2-7; TRBD2 matches 14 bases. CDR1 MNHNY and CDR2 SVGAGI come from the germline V gene (reference sequence). The CDR3 has 15 residues. Trimming took 5 bases from V and 4 from J; bases not matched to a gene: 4. This CDR3 reads CASSRGLAGGYEQYV. As DNA, the CDR3 is TGTGCCAGCAGTCGAGGACTAGCGGGAGGTTACGAGCAGTACGTC.

The chain uses TRBV19 and TRBJ1-2; D is uncertain. Trimming pared 2 bases from V and 3 bases from J, leaving 13 bases between. The V gene's germline CDR1 is LNHDA and CDR2 SQIVND (reference sequence). The CDR3 spans 15 residues. Here the CDR3 reads CASSITDGGDYGYTF. CDR3 DNA sequence: TGTGCCAGTAGTATAACGGACGGCGGGGACTATGGCTACACCTTC. The full variable domain, rest sourced from reference TRBV19 and TRBJ1-2, is DGGITQSPKYLFRKEGQNVTLSCEQNLNHDAMYWYRQDPGQGLRLIYYSQIVNDFQKGDIAEGYSVSREKKESFPLTVTSAQKNPTAFYLCASSITDGGDYGYTFGSGTRLTVV.

The rearrangement joins TRBV7-9 to TRBJ2-3, with no clear D. V lost 5 bases and J 1 base, leaving 10 bases between the germline ends. CDR3 length: 14 residues. Per germline, CDR1 SEHNR and CDR2 FQNEAQ (reference sequence). The chain's CDR3 is CASSVREGTDTQYF. In nucleotides, the CDR3 is TGTGCCAGCAGCGTCCGCGAGGGCACAGATACGCAGTATTTT.

The chain carries TRBV5-1 and TRBJ2-3, with TRBD2 identical over 7 bases. CDR3 size: 14 residues. Germline CDR1 SGHRS, CDR2 YFSETQ. With 4 bases clipped from V and 4 bases from J, the junction kept 6 bases outside the gene matches. This CDR3 reads CASSPTAGSDTQYF. The CDR3 coding sequence is TGCGCCAGCAGCCCTACAGCGGGGTCAGATACGCAGTATTTT.

V usage is TRBV15 and J usage is TRBJ1-5; D call uncertain. Trimming pared 0 bases from V and 6 bases from J, leaving 12 bases between. CDR1 is LNHNV and CDR2 is YYDKDF in the germline V gene (reference sequence). CDR3 size: 15 residues. CDR3 coding DNA: TGTGCCACCAGCAGAGATCTCGCGGGTCGTCAGCCCCAGCATTTT. It encodes CATSRDLAGRQPQHF.

The rearrangement uses TRBV5-1 and TRBJ2-7; 9 bases map to TRBD1. V gave up 0 bases and J gave up 9 bases; unmatched junction bases: 7. Germline-derived CDR1 and CDR2 are SGHRS and YFSETQ. There are 14 residues in the CDR3. The CDR3 nucleotides read TGCGCCAGCAGCTTGGCGGGACAGGGATCAGGGCAGTACTTC. Encoded protein: CASSLAGQGSGQYF.

The chain carries TRBV27 and TRBJ2-1; 13 nucleotides align to TRBD2. CDR1 MNHEY and CDR2 SMNVEV come from the germline V gene (reference sequence). The CDR3 totals 17 residues. Trimming cost V 6 bases and J 8 bases; bases outside gene matches: 13. The CDR3 here is CASSPLGGTSGTDEQFF. The CDR3 DNA follows: TGTGCCAGCAGCCCTCTGGGGGGGACTAGCGGGACCGATGAGCAGTTCTTC.